This TCR beta chain appears in the sequencing data of a study of T cells in women clearing cervical HPV infection. For the study at large: Blood came at first lesion visit for cases, post-clearance for controls.

Notes on the study in general: Controls had more TRBV6-7 (0.16%) than cases (approximately 0.11%). It is unknown whether associations predate infection; no effector/memory or HPV-specific sorting.

Sequencing used immunoSEQ multiplex PCR; TCRdb keeps in-frame clones, though not all of them. Its clone listing holds around 20,000 clones. As concerns this clone: What it binds is unknown. The read falls 3 residues short of the CDR3 end, and the missing part is taken from the germline J gene.

Germline V gene lookup returns CDR1 PRHDT and CDR2 FYEKMQ (reference sequence). The trim removed 3 bases at V and 1 base at J, leaving 11 bases unmatched. The CDR3 loop spans 17 amino acids. The V gene is TRBV13, the J gene TRBJ2-7; 8 nucleotides match TRBD2. Sequenced sample: blood buffy coat. This receptor was identified in a woman between 18 and 75 years old with a cervical HPV16 infection that either progressed to CIN3+ or cleared (not recorded which). The CDR3 sequence: CASSFSLASGSSYEQYF. CDR3 bases read: TGTGCCAGCAGCTTCTCGTTGGCGAGCGGGAGTTCCTACGAG.